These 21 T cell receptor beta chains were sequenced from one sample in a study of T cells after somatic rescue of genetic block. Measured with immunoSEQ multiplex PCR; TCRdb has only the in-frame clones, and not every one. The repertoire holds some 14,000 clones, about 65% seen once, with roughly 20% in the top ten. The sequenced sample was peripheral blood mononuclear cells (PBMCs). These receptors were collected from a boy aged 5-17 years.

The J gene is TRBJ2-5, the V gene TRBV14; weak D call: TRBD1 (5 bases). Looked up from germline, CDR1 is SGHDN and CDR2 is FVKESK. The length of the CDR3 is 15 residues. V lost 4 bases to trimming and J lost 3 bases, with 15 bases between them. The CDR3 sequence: CASSPRPGHEETQYF. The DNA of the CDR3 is TGTGCCAGCAGCCCGCGACCAGGGCATGAAGAGACCCAGTACTTC.

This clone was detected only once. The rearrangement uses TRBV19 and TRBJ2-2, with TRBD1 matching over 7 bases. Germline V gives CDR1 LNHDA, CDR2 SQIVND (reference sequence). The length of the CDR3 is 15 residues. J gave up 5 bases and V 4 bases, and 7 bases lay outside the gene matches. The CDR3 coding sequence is TGTGCCAGTAGTAAGGTCGCAGGGGGAACCGGGGAGCTGTTTTTT. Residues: CASSKVAGGTGELFF. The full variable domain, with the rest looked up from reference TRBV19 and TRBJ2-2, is DGGITQSPKYLFRKEGQNVTLSCEQNLNHDAMYWYRQDPGQGLRLIYYSQIVNDFQKGDIAEGYSVSREKKESFPLTVTSAQKNPTAFYLCASSKVAGGTGELFFGEGSRLTVL.

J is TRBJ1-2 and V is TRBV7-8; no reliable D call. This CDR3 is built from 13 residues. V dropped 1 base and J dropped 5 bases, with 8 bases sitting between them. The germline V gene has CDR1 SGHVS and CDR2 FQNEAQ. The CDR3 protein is CASSLDFSYGYTF. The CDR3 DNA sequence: TGTGCCAGCAGCTTAGACTTCTCTTATGGCTACACCTTC. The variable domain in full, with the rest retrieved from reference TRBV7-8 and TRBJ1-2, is GAGVSQSPRYKVAKRGQDVALRCDPISGHVSLFWYQQALGQGPEFLTYFQNEAQLDKSGLPSDRFFAERPEGSVSTLKIQRTQQEDSAVYLCASSLDFSYGYTFGSGTRLTVV.

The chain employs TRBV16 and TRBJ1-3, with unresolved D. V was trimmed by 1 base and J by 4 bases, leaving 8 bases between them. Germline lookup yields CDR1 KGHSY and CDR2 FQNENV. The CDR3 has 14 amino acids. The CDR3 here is CASSQFAGGNTIYF. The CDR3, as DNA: TGTGCCAGCAGCCAATTCGCAGGCGGAAACACCATATATTTT.

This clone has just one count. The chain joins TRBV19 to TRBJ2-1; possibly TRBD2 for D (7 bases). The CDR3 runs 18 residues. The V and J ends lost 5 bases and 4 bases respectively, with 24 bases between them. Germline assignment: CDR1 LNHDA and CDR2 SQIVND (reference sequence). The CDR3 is CASSGARGGLVLYNEQFF. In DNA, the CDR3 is TGTGCCAGTAGTGGGGCCAGGGGAGGACTAGTTCTATACAATGAGCAGTTCTTC.

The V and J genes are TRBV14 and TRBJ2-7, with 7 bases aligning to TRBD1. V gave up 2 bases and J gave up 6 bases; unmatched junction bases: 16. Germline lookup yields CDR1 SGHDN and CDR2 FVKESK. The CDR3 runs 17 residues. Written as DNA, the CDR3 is TGTGCCAGCAGCCAATATCGGTCCGAGACAGGGAAACGCGAGCAGTACTTC. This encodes CASSQYRSETGKREQYF.

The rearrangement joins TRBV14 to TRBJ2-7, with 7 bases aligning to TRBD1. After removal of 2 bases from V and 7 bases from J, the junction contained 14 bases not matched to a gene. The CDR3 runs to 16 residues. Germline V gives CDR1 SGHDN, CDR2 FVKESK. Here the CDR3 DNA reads TGTGCCAGCAGCCAACTATTCGACAGGGTGTTTGGGGAGCAGTACTTC. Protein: CASSQLFDRVFGEQYF. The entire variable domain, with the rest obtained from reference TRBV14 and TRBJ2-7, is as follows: EAGVTQFPSHSVIEKGQTVTLRCDPISGHDNLYWYRRVMGKEIKFLLHFVKESKQDESGMPNNRFLAERTGGTYSTLKVQPAELEDSGVYFCASSQLFDRVFGEQYFGPGTRLTVT.

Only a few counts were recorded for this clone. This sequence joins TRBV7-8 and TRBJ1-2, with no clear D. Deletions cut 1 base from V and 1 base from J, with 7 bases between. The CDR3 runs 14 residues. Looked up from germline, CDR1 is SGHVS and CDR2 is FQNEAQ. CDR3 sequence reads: CASSLGAINYGYTF. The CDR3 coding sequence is TGTGCCAGCAGCTTAGGGGCCATTAACTATGGCTACACCTTC.

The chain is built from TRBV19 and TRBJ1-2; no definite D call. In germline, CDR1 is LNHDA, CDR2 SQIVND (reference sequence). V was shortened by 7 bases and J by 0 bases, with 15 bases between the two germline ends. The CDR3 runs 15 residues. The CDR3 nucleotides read TGTGCCAGTACCCCCCCGGGAGGGACTAACTATGGCTACACCTTC. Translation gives CASTPPGGTNYGYTF.

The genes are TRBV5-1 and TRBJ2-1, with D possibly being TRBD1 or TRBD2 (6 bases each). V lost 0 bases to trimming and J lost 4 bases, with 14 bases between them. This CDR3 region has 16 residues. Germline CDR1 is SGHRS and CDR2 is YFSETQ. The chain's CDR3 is CASSLVTGATYNEQFF. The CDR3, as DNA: TGCGCCAGCAGCTTGGTAACGGGGGCCACGTACAATGAGCAGTTCTTC.

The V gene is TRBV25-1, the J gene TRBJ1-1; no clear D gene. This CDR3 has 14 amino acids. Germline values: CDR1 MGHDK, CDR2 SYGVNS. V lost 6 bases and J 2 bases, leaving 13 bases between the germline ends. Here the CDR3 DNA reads TGTGCCAGCAGCGCCCCGGGGTCTAACACTGAAGCTTTCTTT. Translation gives CASSAPGSNTEAFF.

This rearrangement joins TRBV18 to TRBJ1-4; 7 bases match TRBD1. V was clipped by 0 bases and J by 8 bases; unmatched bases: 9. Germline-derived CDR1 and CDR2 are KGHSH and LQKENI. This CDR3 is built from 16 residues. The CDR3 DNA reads TGTGCCAGCTCACCACCGATTAGAGGGGGCTACGAAAAACTGTTTTTT. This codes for CASSPPIRGGYEKLFF. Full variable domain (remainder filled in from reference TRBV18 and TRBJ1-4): NAGVMQNPRHLVRRRGQEARLRCSPMKGHSHVYWYRQLPEEGLKFMVYLQKENIIDESGMPKERFSAEFPKEGPSILRIQQVVRGDSAAYFCASSPPIRGGYEKLFFGSGTQLSVL.

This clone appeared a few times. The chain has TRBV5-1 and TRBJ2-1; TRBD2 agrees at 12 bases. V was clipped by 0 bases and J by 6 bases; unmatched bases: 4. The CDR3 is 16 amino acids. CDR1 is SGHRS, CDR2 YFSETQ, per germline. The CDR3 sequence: CASSLAGLAGLNEQFF. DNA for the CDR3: TGCGCCAGCAGCTTGGCGGGACTAGCGGGCCTCAATGAGCAGTTCTTC.

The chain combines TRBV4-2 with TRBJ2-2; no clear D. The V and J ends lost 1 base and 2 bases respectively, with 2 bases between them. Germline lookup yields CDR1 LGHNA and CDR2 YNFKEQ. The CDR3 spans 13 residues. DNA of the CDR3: TGTGCCAGCAGCCAAGGAAACACCGGGGAGCTGTTTTTT. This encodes CASSQGNTGELFF.

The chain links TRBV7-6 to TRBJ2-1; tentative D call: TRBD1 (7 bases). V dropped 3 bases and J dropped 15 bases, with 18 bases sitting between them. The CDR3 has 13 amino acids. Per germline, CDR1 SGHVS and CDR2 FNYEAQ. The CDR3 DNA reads TGTGCCAGCAGCTTTCAGGGTCAGGGGGGCCTGTTCTTC. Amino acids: CASSFQGQGGLFF. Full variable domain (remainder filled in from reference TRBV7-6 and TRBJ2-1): GAGVSQSPRYKVTKRGQDVALRCDPISGHVSLYWYRQALGQGPEFLTYFNYEAQQDKSGLPNDRFSAERPEGSISTLTIQRTEQRDSAMYRCASSFQGQGGLFFGPGTRLTVL.

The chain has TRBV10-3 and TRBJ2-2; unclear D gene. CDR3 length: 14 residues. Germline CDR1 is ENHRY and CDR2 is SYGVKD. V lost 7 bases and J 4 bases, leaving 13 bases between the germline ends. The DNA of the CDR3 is TGTGCCATCAATACAGAGACCTTCACCGGGGAGCTGTTTTTT. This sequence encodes CAINTETFTGELFF.

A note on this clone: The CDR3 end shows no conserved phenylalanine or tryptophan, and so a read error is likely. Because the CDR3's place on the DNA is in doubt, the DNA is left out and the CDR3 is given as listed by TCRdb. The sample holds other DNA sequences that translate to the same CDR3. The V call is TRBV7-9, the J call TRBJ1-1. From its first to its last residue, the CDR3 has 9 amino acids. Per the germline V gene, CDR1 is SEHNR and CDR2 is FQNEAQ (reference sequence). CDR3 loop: CASSLGARV.

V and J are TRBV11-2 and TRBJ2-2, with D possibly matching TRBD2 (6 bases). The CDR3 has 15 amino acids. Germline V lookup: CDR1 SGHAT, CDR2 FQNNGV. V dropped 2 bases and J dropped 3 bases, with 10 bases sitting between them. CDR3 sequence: CASSLWTIHTGELFF. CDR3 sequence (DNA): TGTGCCAGCAGCTTATGGACTATACACACCGGGGAGCTGTTTTTT.

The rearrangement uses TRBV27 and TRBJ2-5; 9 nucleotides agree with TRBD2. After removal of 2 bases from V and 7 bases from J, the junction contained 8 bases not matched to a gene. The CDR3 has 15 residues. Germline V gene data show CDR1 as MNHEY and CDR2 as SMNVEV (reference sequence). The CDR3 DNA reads TGTGCCAGCAGTTTAGAGACTAGCGGCACGGGGACCCAGTACTTC. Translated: CASSLETSGTGTQYF.

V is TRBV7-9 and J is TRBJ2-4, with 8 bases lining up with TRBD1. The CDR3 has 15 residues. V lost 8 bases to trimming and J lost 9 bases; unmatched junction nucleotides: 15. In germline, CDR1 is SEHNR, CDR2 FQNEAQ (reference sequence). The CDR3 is CASLPSRGPTSIQYF. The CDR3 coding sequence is TGTGCCAGCCTCCCCTCCAGGGGGCCGACCAGCATTCAGTACTTC.

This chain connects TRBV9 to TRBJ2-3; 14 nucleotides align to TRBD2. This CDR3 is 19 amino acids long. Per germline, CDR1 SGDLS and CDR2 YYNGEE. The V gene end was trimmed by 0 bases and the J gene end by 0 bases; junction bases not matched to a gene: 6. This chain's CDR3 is CASSVDPRLAGGSTDTQYF. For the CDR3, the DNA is TGTGCCAGCAGCGTAGACCCGCGACTAGCGGGAGGGAGCACAGATACGCAGTATTTT.